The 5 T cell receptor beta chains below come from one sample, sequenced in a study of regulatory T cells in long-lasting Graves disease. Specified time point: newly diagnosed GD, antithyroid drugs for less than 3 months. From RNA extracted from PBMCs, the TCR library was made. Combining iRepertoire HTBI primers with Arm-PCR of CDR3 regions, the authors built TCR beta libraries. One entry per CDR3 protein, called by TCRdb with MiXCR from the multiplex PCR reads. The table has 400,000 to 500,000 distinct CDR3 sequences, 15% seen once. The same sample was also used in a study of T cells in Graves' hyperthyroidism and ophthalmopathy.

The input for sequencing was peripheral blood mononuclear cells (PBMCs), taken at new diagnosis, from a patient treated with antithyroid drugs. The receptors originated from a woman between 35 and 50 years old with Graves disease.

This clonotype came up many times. Written as DNA, the CDR3 is TGTGCCAGCAGCGTAGCCCCAGGGAGGGAGACCCAGTACTTC. This sequence encodes CASSVAPGRETQYF. The rearrangement joins TRBV9 to TRBJ2-5, with D tentatively TRBD2 (6 bases). Germline CDR1 is SGDLS and CDR2 is YYNGEE. Trimming cost V 0 bases and J 5 bases, with 11 bases left between them. The CDR3 contains 14 residues.

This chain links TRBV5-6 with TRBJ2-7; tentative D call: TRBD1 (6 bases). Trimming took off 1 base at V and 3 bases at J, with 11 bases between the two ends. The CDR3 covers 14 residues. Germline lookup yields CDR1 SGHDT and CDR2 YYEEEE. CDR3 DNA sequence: TGTGCCAGCAGCTTGCTGGGGGCTATCTACGAGCAGTACTTC. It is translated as CASSLLGAIYEQYF.

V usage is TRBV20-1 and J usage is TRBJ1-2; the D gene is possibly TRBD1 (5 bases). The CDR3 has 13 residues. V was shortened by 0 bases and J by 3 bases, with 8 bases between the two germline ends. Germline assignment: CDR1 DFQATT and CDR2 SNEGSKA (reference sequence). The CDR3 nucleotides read TGCAGTGCTAGAGATTCAGGGTACTATGGCTACACCTTC. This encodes CSARDSGYYGYTF.

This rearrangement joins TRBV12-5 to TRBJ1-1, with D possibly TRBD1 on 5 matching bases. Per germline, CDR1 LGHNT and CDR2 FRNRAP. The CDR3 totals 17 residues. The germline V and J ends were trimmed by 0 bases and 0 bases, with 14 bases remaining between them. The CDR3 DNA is TGTGCTAGTGGTTTGGTAGTTGAAGGACAAATGAACACTGAAGCTTTCTTT. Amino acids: CASGLVVEGQMNTEAFF.

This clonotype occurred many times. The CDR3: CASSLTERHEQYF. CDR3 sequence (DNA): TGTGCCAGCAGTTTAACGGAGCGACACGAGCAGTACTTC. This chain links TRBV12-3 or TRBV12-4 with TRBJ2-7; D remains unclear. The CDR3 consists of 13 residues. V was pared by 2 bases and J by 5 bases, with 10 bases between.